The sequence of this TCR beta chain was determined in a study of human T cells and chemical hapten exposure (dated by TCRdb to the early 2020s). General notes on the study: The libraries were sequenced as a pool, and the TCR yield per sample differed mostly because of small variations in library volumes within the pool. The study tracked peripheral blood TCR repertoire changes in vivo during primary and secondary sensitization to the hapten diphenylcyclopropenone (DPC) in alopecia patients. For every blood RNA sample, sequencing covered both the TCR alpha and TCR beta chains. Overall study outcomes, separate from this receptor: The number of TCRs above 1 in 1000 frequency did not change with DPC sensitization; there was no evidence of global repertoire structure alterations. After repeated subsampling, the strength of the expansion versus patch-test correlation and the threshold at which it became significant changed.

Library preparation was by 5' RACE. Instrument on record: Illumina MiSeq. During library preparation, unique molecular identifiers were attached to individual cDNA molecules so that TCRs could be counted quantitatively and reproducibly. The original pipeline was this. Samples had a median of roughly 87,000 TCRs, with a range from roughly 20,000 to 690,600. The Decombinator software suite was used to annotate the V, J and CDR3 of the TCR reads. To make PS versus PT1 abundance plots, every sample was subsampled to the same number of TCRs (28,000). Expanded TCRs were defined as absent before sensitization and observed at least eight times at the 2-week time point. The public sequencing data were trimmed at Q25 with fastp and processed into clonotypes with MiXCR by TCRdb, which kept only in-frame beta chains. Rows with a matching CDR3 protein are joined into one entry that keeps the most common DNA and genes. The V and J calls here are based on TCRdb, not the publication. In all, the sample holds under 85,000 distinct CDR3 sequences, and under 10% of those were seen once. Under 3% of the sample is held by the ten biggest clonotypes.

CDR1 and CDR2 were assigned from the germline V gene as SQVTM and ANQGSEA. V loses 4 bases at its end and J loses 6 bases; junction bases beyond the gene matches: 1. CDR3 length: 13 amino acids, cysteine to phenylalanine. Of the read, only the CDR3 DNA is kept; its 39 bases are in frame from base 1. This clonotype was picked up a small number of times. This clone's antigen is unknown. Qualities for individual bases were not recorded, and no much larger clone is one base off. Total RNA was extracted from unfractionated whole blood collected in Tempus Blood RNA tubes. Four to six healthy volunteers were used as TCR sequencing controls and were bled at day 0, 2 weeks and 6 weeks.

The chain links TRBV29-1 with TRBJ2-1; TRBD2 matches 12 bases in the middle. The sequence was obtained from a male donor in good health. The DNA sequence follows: TGCAGCGTTGGGACTAGCGGGGCCAATGAGCAGTTCTTC. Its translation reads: CSVGTSGANEQFF.